Here is one T cell receptor (beta chain) with its context. What this receptor recognizes is not known. Per-nucleotide qualities are absent, and no much larger clonotype sits a single base away. The germline V gene (reference sequence) yields MNHNY for CDR1 and SVGAGI for CDR2. Including cysteine and phenylalanine, the CDR3 has 15 amino acids. Solely the CDR3 DNA is kept, with 45 bases framed from the first base. V ends up 5 bases short and J 7 bases short, with an unmatched junction base count of 8. This sample is drawn from a study of OX40 agonist ivuxolimab in advanced cancers. About the full investigation: Ivuxolimab was a fully human IgG2 agonistic monoclonal antibody targeting the costimulatory receptor OX40 (CD134). Intravenous ivuxolimab was administered to patients every 2 weeks at six dose levels: 0.01, 0.1, 0.3, 1.5, 3 and 10 mg/kg. Among the roughly 54 dose-escalation patients, about 20 had hepatocellular carcinoma, approximately 15 melanoma, 9 renal cell carcinoma and 9 head and neck cancer. The dose-escalation cohort was roughly 83% male with a mean age of about 65 years, ranging from about 20 to 80. Prior anti-PD-1, anti-PD-L1 or anti-CTLA-4 therapy was permitted, and checkpoint inhibitors had been received by more than 35% of dose-escalation patients. Partial responses occurred in three dose-escalation patients, of whom one had hepatocellular carcinoma and two had cutaneous melanoma. The point of sequencing TCRbeta in the periphery was to test whether ivuxolimab changed TCR sequence diversity and drove clonal T-cell expansion. The paper covers the monotherapy dose-escalation part of the phase I ivuxolimab trial, which included N of about 50 patients.

The trial excluded patients who had a history of autoimmune disease or who were on systemic immunosuppression. Peripheral blood for TCR sequencing was collected from all dose cohorts at baseline, on cycle 4 day 1, and on cycle 7 day 1. Samples came from an open-label, multicenter, first-in-human phase I dose-escalation trial of ivuxolimab. Adults with locally advanced or metastatic melanoma, renal cell carcinoma, hepatocellular carcinoma or head and neck squamous cell carcinoma were enrolled in the trial. CD4+ and CD8+ T cells were sorted separately from peripheral blood before TCR sequencing. Genomic DNA was extracted from sorted cells for sequencing of the TCRbeta CDR3 region. TCRbeta CDR3 regions were sequenced using the immunoSEQ Assay. TCRdb retrieved this table from immuneACCESS and kept in-frame rearrangements only. Not all clones are present; in checked studies, unresolved V genes account for under half, and no reason is known for the remainder. The sample table holds 80,000 to 95,000 clones, of which around 88% were seen once. Of the sample, approximately 1.5% is held by the ten largest clones.

Paper-wide results and their limitations: Low levels of normalized T-cell clonal expansion were also shown by some nonresponding patients. At doses from 0.1 to 3.0 mg/kg, clonal expansion was seen in both CD4+ and CD8+ blood T cells between baseline and week 6. The antigen specificity of the peripheral T cells that underwent clonal expansion was not determined. After ivuxolimab, more expanded clones were found on average in CD8+ T cells than in CD4+ T cells. In the 0.1-3.0 mg/kg groups, partial responders had among the lowest normalized peripheral clonal expansion, particularly in CD8+ T cells.

Sequenced here: CD4+ or CD8+ T cells sorted from blood, sampled in a trial of the OX40 agonist ivuxolimab. The receptor chain draws on TRBV6-6 and TRBJ1-2; 12 bases in the middle match TRBD1. The sequence was obtained from an adult with an advanced solid tumor such as melanoma, head and neck, liver or kidney cancer. The DNA sequence is as follows: TGTGCCAGCAGTCCATCCGGGACAGGGGGCCTTGGCTACACCTTC. The translation is CASSPSGTGGLGYTF.